These 3 T cell receptor beta chains were sequenced from one sample in a study of shared clonotypes between healthy human individuals. Sequencing used immunoSEQ multiplex PCR; TCRdb keeps in-frame clones, though not all of them. This table has hundreds of thousands of clones, less than 85% appearing once. Sequencing was done on a sample of memory CD4+ T cells sorted from blood. Stated subset: CD45RA-negative fraction. These receptors all come from a woman aged 25 to 45 in good health.

The chain joins TRBV2 to TRBJ1-1; D may be TRBD1 (5 bases). Germline-derived CDR1 and CDR2 are SNHLY and FYNNEI. This CDR3 spans 15 amino acids. V lost 2 bases and J lost 4, with 14 bases in between. The CDR3 coding sequence is TGTGCCAGCAGTGAATCGGAAGGGGCTGGCACTGAAGCTTTCTTT. It yields the protein CASSESEGAGTEAFF.

The chain is built from TRBV5-5 and TRBJ2-7; D is perhaps TRBD1 (5 bases). V gave up 1 base and J gave up 0 bases, with 11 bases separating them. The CDR3 extends over 15 amino acids. Germline CDR1 reads SGHKS; CDR2 reads YYEKEE (reference sequence). The CDR3 sequence: CASSLSAGPSYEQYF. The CDR3 nucleotides read TGTGCCAGCAGCTTGTCGGCAGGGCCCTCCTACGAGCAGTACTTC.

This clone has a single count. The chain combines TRBV13 with TRBJ2-7, with 13 bases that match TRBD2. Unmatched junction bases numbered 4, after V lost 2 bases and J lost 6 bases. The germline V gene has CDR1 PRHDT and CDR2 FYEKMQ (reference sequence). The CDR3 consists of 15 residues. The CDR3 DNA is TGTGCCAGCAGCTTAATGGGACTAGCGGGAACCGAGCAGTACTTC. Translated: CASSLMGLAGTEQYF.